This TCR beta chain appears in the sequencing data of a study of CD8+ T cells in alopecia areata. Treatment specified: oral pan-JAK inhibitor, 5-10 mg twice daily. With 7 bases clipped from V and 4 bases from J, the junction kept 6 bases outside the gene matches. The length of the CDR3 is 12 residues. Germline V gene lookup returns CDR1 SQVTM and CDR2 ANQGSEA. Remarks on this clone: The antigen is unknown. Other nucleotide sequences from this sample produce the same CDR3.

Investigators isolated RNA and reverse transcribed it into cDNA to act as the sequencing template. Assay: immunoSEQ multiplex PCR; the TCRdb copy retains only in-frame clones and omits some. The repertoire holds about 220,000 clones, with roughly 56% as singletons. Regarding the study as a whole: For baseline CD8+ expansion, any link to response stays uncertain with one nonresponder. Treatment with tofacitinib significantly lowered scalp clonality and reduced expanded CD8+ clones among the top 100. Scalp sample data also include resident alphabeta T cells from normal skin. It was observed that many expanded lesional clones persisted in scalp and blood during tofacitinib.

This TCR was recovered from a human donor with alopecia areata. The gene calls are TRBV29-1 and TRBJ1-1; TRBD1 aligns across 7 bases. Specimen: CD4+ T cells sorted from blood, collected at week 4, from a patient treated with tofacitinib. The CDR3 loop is CSGQGWGTEAFF. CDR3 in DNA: TGCAGCGGACAGGGTTGGGGCACTGAAGCTTTCTTT.